This T cell receptor (beta chain) was captured by sequencing in a study of early T cells in non-severe SARS-CoV-2 infection. At the level of the study: Sequencing of unsorted whole blood was done on bulk RNA, leaving chains unpaired. General observations from the study: Matching against VDJdb likely underestimated virus-specific expansions, favoring anti-spike CD8.

Researchers attached unique molecular identifiers to individual cDNA molecules. TCRdb reprocessed the 5' RACE reads with MiXCR, giving one entry per CDR3 protein. Among some 28,000 distinct CDR3 sequences, roughly 9.7% were seen once, and the ten largest hold roughly 13%. As to this clonotype: Its specificity is not known.

The TCR sequence derives from an adult who was a healthcare worker with PCR-confirmed SARS-CoV-2 infection or an uninfected control (not recorded which). Sequenced sample: whole blood.

Written as DNA, the CDR3 is TGTGCCAGCAGCAATGTCATTGGGATCTACGAGCAGTACTTC. Its protein product is CASSNVIGIYEQYF. The chain carries TRBV6-2 or TRBV6-3 and TRBJ2-7; D not resolved. V lost 6 bases, J lost 3 bases, and 15 bases lay in between. The CDR3 sequence is 14 residues long. Germline CDR1 reads MNHEY; CDR2 reads SVGEGT.